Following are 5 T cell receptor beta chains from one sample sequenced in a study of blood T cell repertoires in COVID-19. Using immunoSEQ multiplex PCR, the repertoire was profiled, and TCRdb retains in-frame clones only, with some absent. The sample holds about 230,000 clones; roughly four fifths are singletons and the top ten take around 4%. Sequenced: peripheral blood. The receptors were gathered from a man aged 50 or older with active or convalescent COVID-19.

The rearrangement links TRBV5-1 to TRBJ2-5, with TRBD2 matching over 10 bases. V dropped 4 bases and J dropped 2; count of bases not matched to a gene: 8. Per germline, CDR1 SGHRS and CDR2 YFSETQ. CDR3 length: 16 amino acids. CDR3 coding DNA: TGCGCCAGCAGCGCCAGACTAGCGGGTCAACAAGAGACCCAGTACTTC. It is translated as CASSARLAGQQETQYF.

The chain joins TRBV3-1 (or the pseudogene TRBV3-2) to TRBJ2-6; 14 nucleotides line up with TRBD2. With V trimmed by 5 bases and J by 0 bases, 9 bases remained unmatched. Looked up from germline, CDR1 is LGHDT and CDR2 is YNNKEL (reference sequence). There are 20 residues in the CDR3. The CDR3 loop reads CASSALVGTSGGSGANVLTF. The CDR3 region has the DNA TGTGCCAGCAGCGCACTTGTGGGGACTAGCGGGGGCTCTGGGGCCAACGTCCTGACTTTC.

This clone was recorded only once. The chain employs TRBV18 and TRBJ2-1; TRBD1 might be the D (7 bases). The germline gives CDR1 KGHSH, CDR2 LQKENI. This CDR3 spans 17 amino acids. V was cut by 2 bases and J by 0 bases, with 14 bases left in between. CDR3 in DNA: TGTGCCAGCTCACCAGGGGCAGGGGGGAACTCCTACAATGAGCAGTTCTTC. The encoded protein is CASSPGAGGNSYNEQFF.

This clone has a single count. CDR3 nucleotides: TGTGCCAGCAGCCTCTTCCCCTCCTGGGCCAGGGGAGGAAACACCATATATTTT. Translating it yields CASSLFPSWARGGNTIYF. The V and J genes are TRBV14 and TRBJ1-3; D might be TRBD1 (6 bases). V was trimmed by 4 bases and J by 4 bases, leaving 23 bases between them. Germline assignment: CDR1 SGHDN and CDR2 FVKESK. CDR3 length: 18 residues.

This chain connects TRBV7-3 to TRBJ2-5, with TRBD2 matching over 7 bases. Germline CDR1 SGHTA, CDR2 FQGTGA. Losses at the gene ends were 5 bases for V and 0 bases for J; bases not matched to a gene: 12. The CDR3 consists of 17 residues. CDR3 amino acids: CASSPLGRVGDQETQYF. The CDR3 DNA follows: TGTGCCAGCAGCCCCCTGGGGAGGGTCGGGGACCAAGAGACCCAGTACTTC.